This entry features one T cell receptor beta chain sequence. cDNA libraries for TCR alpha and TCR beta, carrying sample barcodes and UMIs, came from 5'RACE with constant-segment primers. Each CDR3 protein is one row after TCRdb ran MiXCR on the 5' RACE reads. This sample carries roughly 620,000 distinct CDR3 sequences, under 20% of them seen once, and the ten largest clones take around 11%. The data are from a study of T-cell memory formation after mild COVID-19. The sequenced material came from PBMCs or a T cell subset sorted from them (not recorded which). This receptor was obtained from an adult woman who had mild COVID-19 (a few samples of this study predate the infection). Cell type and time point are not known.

CDR3 nucleotides: TGTGCCAGCAGCCTATCTAGCGGGGATGCACAAGAGACCCAGTACTTC. This encodes CASSLSSGDAQETQYF. The genes are TRBV7-9 and TRBJ2-5; 9 bases agree with TRBD2. CDR3 length: 16 amino acids. Germline V CDR1 and CDR2: SEHNR, FQNEAQ (reference sequence). V shed 5 bases, J shed 2 bases, and the junction held 9 bases outside the gene matches.